This T cell receptor beta chain was identified in a study of blood T cells in healthy people across ages. The CDR3 is 16 amino acids. V was trimmed by 5 bases and J by 7 bases, leaving 18 bases between them. From germline, CDR1 is SGHTA and CDR2 FQGNSA. The authors ran a second PCR of 7 to 11 cycles using a sample-barcoded 5' primer and a J-beta primer mix. A single record per CDR3 protein comes from TCRdb applying MiXCR to the 5' RACE reads. The sample consists of about 730,000 distinct CDR3 sequences, roughly 41% of them appearing once. This clonotype was counted a single time. The specimen was blood. V usage is TRBV7-2 and J usage is TRBJ1-6; D might be TRBD1 (6 bases). The source is a woman in her fifties or sixties in good health. The CDR3 nucleotides are TGTGCCAGCAGCCCCCGCCCGACAGGCTCCAATTCACCCCTCCACTTT. Translation gives CASSPRPTGSNSPLHF.